The 5 T cell receptor beta chains in this list originate from one sample, sequenced in a study of cytomegalovirus exposure and HLA in healthy donors. Primers for the PCR totalled 60 Vbeta and 13 Jbeta. Clones were read by immunoSEQ multiplex PCR, and TCRdb kept only the in-frame ones, dropping some. The table shows more than 110,000 clones, with around 9.7% occurring only once. Input material: PBMCs. These receptors all come from a man between 50 and 59 years old in good health and CMV-seronegative.

The chain uses TRBV30 and TRBJ2-3, with 9 bases identical to TRBD2. CDR3 length equals 14 residues. Per germline, CDR1 GTSNPN and CDR2 SVGIG (reference sequence). V trimming: 7 bases; J trimming: 0 bases; junction bases outside the gene matches: 5. The chain's CDR3 is CASGLARSTDTQYF. The CDR3 DNA sequence: TGTGCCTCCGGACTAGCGCGTAGCACAGATACGCAGTATTTT.

Here the CDR3 reads CATSDYRPTDTQYF. CDR3 bases: TGTGCCACCTCAGACTACCGTCCCACAGATACGCAGTATTTT. J is TRBJ2-3 and V is TRBV11-2; D is perhaps TRBD2 (5 bases). Germline V gives CDR1 SGHAT, CDR2 FQNNGV. This CDR3 is built from 14 residues. Between the trimmed V and J ends, which lost 10 bases and 2 bases, there was a span of 16 bases.

This clone appeared a few times. V gene TRBV7-9 combines with J gene TRBJ2-3, with D hard to call. The CDR3 is 15 amino acids. Trimming stripped 0 bases from V and 0 bases from J, with 7 bases between. Germline lookup yields CDR1 SEHNR and CDR2 FQNEAQ (reference sequence). This CDR3 is CASSLALRSTDTQYF. In DNA, the CDR3 is TGTGCCAGCAGCTTAGCTCTGCGGAGCACAGATACGCAGTATTTT.

This clone was counted a few times. This rearrangement joins TRBV10-3 to TRBJ1-1; 12 nucleotides agree with TRBD1. Germline-derived CDR1 and CDR2 are ENHRY and SYGVKD. This CDR3 has 15 amino acids. Unmatched junction bases numbered 9, after V lost 3 bases and J lost 10 bases. The CDR3 sequence: CAISDPGTGGGGAFF. The CDR3 bases are TGTGCCATCAGTGACCCTGGGACAGGGGGCGGCGGAGCTTTCTTT.

CDR3 sequence reads: CASSEKVAGKNIQYF. In DNA, the CDR3 is TGTGCCAGCAGTGAGAAGGTAGCGGGGAAGAACATTCAGTACTTC. This sequence joins TRBV6-1 and TRBJ2-4; 8 bases agree with TRBD2. In germline, CDR1 is MNHNS, CDR2 SASEGT. V dropped 3 bases and J dropped 7; count of bases not matched to a gene: 8. The CDR3 contains 15 residues.